Below, 27 T cell receptor beta chains from the same sample are listed, as sequenced in a study of blood T cell repertoires in COVID-19 (dated by TCRdb to the early 2020s). The library was built by means of the immunoSEQ multiplex PCR assay. TCRdb took this table from immuneACCESS and kept in-frame rearrangements with V and J called. Such tables lack part of the clones; where checked against another copy, unresolved V genes explain under half of the gap, and the rest is unexplained. The sample table records 150,000 or so clones; around 85% of these occur just once. 11% of the sample is held by the ten biggest clonotypes. The source material was peripheral blood. All receptors come from a man in his sixties with active or convalescent COVID-19.

The V gene is TRBV12-3 or TRBV12-4, the J gene TRBJ2-2; 8 bases align to TRBD2. V trimming: 7 bases; J trimming: 5 bases; junction bases outside the gene matches: 3. CDR3 length: 13 residues. CDR3 bases: TGTGCCAGCACCACGGGGGGGACCGGGGAGCTGTTTTTT. Translation gives CASTTGGTGELFF.

This chain links TRBV9 with TRBJ1-2; 7 bases are a match to TRBD1. Germline values: CDR1 SGDLS, CDR2 YYNGEE. The CDR3 sequence is 14 residues long. Losses at the gene ends were 3 bases for V and 2 bases for J; bases not matched to a gene: 4. As DNA, the CDR3 is TGTGCCAGCAGCGCCCAACAGGGGAACTATGGCTACACCTTC. It encodes CASSAQQGNYGYTF.

Only one count was recorded for this clone. V and J are TRBV7-9 and TRBJ2-7; 12 bases line up with TRBD1. The V and J ends lost 5 bases and 2 bases, in that order; junction bases with no gene match: 7. CDR3 length equals 16 residues. Germline values: CDR1 SEHNR, CDR2 FQNEAQ (reference sequence). Written as DNA, the CDR3 is TGTGCCAGCAGCCAGGGACAGGGGGCAGACACCTACGAGCAGTACTTC. This sequence encodes CASSQGQGADTYEQYF.

This clone was picked up a small number of times. The chain carries TRBV28 and TRBJ1-1; the D gene is possibly TRBD1 (5 bases). Germline CDR1 reads MDHEN; CDR2 reads SYDVKM. The CDR3 has 14 residues. V lost 6 bases and J 1 base, leaving 12 bases between the germline ends. CDR3 protein: CASRAQGGNTEAFF. Written as DNA, the CDR3 is TGTGCCAGCAGAGCCCAGGGCGGGAACACTGAAGCTTTCTTT.

CDR3 residues: CASPNGTSEGKNIQYF. Written as DNA, the CDR3 is TGTGCCAGCCCTAATGGAACTAGCGAAGGCAAAAACATTCAGTACTTC. This chain uses TRBV21-1 with TRBJ2-4; TRBD2, the D gene given by the table, was not confirmed from the DNA. TRBV21-1 is given as a pseudogene. The CDR3 spans 16 residues.

The DNA for the CDR3 is TGTGCCAGCAGTCTAGACCAGGGAATCGTGAATGAGCAGTTCTTC. Amino acid sequence: CASSLDQGIVNEQFF. The chain links TRBV2 to TRBJ2-1; possible D gene TRBD1, 5 bases. CDR1 and CDR2 from the germline V gene are SNHLY and FYNNEI. Trimming took off 5 bases at V and 7 bases at J, with 18 bases between the two ends. CDR3 length: 15 amino acids.

The genes are TRBV19 and TRBJ2-3; 10 bases align to TRBD2. V was pared by 5 bases and J by 3 bases, with 5 bases of the junction left unmatched. The CDR3 covers 15 residues. Germline-derived CDR1 and CDR2 are LNHDA and SQIVND (reference sequence). The CDR3 protein is CASSFQRGGTDTQYF. DNA for the CDR3: TGTGCCAGTAGTTTCCAGCGGGGGGGTACAGATACGCAGTATTTT.

This rearrangement joins TRBV7-2 to TRBJ1-6; 7 nucleotides align to TRBD1. Germline V lookup: CDR1 SGHTA, CDR2 FQGNSA. The CDR3 is 15 residues long. V shed 5 bases and J 10 bases; nucleotides not matched to a gene: 11. The CDR3 loop reads CASSLGQVSGSPLHF. CDR3 DNA sequence: TGTGCCAGCAGCCTTGGACAGGTTTCGGGGTCACCCCTCCACTTT.

The rearrangement joins TRBV5-1 to TRBJ1-3, with D unclear. The CDR3 is 14 amino acids. Trimming stripped 0 bases from V and 2 bases from J, with 6 bases between. Germline lookup yields CDR1 SGHRS and CDR2 YFSETQ. The CDR3 loop reads CASSLDEAGNTIYF. Written as DNA, the CDR3 is TGCGCCAGCAGCTTGGACGAGGCTGGAAACACCATATATTTT.

The V and J genes are TRBV11-2 and TRBJ2-1; tentatively, D is TRBD2 (5 bases). Germline V gives CDR1 SGHAT, CDR2 FQNNGV. The CDR3 totals 18 residues. Trimming left V 1 base short and J 7 bases short, with 23 bases between. The CDR3 sequence is CASSLVFRSRARINEQFF. The CDR3 nucleotides are TGTGCCAGCAGCTTAGTTTTTAGGTCGAGGGCCAGGATTAATGAGCAGTTCTTC.

V is TRBV19 and J is TRBJ2-7; the match to TRBD1 covers 10 bases. The CDR3 is 14 amino acids. Germline-derived CDR1 and CDR2 are LNHDA and SQIVND (reference sequence). J gave up 5 bases and V 10 bases, and 11 bases lay outside the gene matches. The CDR3, as DNA: TGTGCCACCAAACCGGGACAGGGGTCAAACGAGCAGTACTTC. It specifies CATKPGQGSNEQYF.

V and J are TRBV18 and TRBJ2-5, with 8 bases identical to TRBD2. The CDR3 loop spans 14 amino acids. The V and J ends lost 0 bases and 3 bases, in that order; junction bases with no gene match: 0. Germline CDR1 and CDR2: KGHSH and LQKENI. CDR3: CASSPPGGEETQYF. For the CDR3, the DNA is TGTGCCAGCTCACCACCCGGGGGGGAAGAGACCCAGTACTTC.

The chain employs TRBV6-5 and TRBJ1-2, with D perhaps matching TRBD1 (5 bases). Germline values: CDR1 MNHEY, CDR2 SVGAGI. The CDR3 is 15 amino acids. V lost 7 bases and J lost 7, with 22 bases in between. This CDR3 is CASTRPSGGASGYTF. CDR3 DNA: TGTGCCAGCACCCGACCTTCGGGAGGGGCGAGTGGCTACACCTTC.

In DNA form, the CDR3 reads TGTGCCAGCTCAGCGGACGGACAGGACGTAGGTTCACCCCTCCACTTT. Residues: CASSADGQDVGSPLHF. The V gene is TRBV18, the J gene TRBJ1-6; 7 nucleotides line up with TRBD1. V dropped 5 bases and J dropped 9; count of bases not matched to a gene: 13. Germline V gene lookup returns CDR1 KGHSH and CDR2 LQKENI. The CDR3 length is 16 residues.

As concerns this clone: The sample holds other DNA sequences that translate to the same CDR3. V usage is TRBV19 and J usage is TRBJ2-2; a possible D gene is TRBD1 (5 bases). Trimming left V 5 bases short and J 6 bases short, with 10 bases between. From germline, CDR1 is LNHDA and CDR2 SQIVND (reference sequence). The CDR3 is 13 residues long. This CDR3 reads CASSFRVAGELFF. CDR3 DNA sequence: TGTGCCAGTAGTTTCAGGGTTGCCGGGGAGCTGTTTTTT.

The V and J genes are TRBV5-4 and TRBJ1-2; 7 nucleotides match TRBD1. The CDR3 runs to 13 residues. Germline CDR1 is SGHNT and CDR2 is YYREEE (reference sequence). V shed 4 bases, J shed 8 bases, and the junction held 8 bases outside the gene matches. The CDR3 loop reads CASSLGQDGGYTF. CDR3 in DNA: TGTGCCAGCAGCCTAGGACAGGATGGAGGCTACACCTTC.

This chain uses TRBV5-4 with TRBJ2-3; 11 bases align to TRBD2. Germline V gene lookup returns CDR1 SGHNT and CDR2 YYREEE (reference sequence). The CDR3 runs to 16 residues. With 3 bases clipped from V and 2 bases from J, the junction kept 5 bases outside the gene matches. The CDR3 bases are TGTGCCAGCAGCTCCCGGACTAGCGGGTACACAGATACGCAGTATTTT. Amino acid sequence: CASSSRTSGYTDTQYF.

This clone was picked up a small number of times. The chain has TRBV5-6 and TRBJ1-6; 8 bases are shared with TRBD1. The CDR3 runs to 16 residues. The germline V gene encodes CDR1 SGHDT and CDR2 YYEEEE. The V gene end was trimmed by 4 bases and the J gene end by 7 bases; junction bases not matched to a gene: 10. The CDR3 protein is CASSRGGQGSNSPLHF. CDR3 DNA sequence: TGTGCCAGCAGCCGAGGAGGACAGGGCTCGAATTCACCCCTCCACTTT.

This chain links TRBV3-1 (or the pseudogene TRBV3-2) with TRBJ2-1, with 14 bases that match TRBD2. The germline gives CDR1 LGHDT, CDR2 YNNKEL (reference sequence). Trimming at V came to 0 bases and at J to 11 bases, leaving 9 bases not matched to a gene. The CDR3 has 17 residues. In DNA form, the CDR3 reads TGTGCCAGCAGCCAAGATGTGGGGACTAGCGGGGGCTGGAAGCAGTTCTTC. Translation gives CASSQDVGTSGGWKQFF.

This clone was observed a single time. J is TRBJ2-5 and V is TRBV20-1; 8 nucleotides line up with TRBD2. CDR1 DFQATT and CDR2 SNEGSKA come from the germline V gene (reference sequence). After removal of 3 bases from V and 2 bases from J, the junction contained 8 bases not matched to a gene. CDR3 length equals 15 residues. In DNA, the CDR3 is TGCAGTGCTAGTCCTAGCGGGTGGGGGCAAGAGACCCAGTACTTC. It translates to CSASPSGWGQETQYF.

The V call is TRBV6-5, the J call TRBJ1-5; D ambiguous. Germline CDR1 reads MNHEY; CDR2 reads SVGAGI. The CDR3 consists of 13 residues. Trimming shortened V by 10 bases and J by 5 bases, and 15 bases separated the two germline ends. The CDR3 loop is CATAGRAYQPQHF. Here the CDR3 DNA reads TGTGCCACAGCGGGTAGGGCTTATCAGCCCCAGCATTTT.

This clone was found once. The V gene is TRBV15, the J gene TRBJ1-5; 9 nucleotides align to TRBD1. The CDR3 has 17 residues. The germline CDR1 and CDR2 sequences are LNHNV and YYDKDF (reference sequence). Losses at the gene ends were 1 base for V and 7 bases for J; bases not matched to a gene: 11. The CDR3 loop is CATSRVKTRDRAQPQHF. The CDR3 bases are TGTGCCACCAGCAGAGTAAAGACTAGGGACAGGGCCCAGCCCCAGCATTTT.

The chain links TRBV28 to TRBJ1-5; the match to TRBD1 covers 12 bases. The CDR3 consists of 15 residues. V was clipped by 6 bases and J by 6 bases; unmatched bases: 6. Germline lookup yields CDR1 MDHEN and CDR2 SYDVKM. The CDR3 nucleotides are TGTGCCAGCAGGGATGGGACAGGGGGCGGTCAGCCCCAGCATTTT. Its translation is CASRDGTGGGQPQHF.

The CDR3 is CASSLGGQVYEQYF. For the CDR3, the DNA is TGTGCCAGCAGCTTAGGTGGGCAGGTCTACGAGCAGTACTTC. V and J are TRBV11-2 and TRBJ2-7, with D uncertain. Germline loops: CDR1 SGHAT, CDR2 FQNNGV. Trimming stripped 1 base from V and 3 bases from J, with 10 bases between. This CDR3 is built from 14 residues. Filled out from reference TRBV11-2 and TRBJ2-7, the complete variable domain reads EAGVAQSPRYKIIEKRQSVAFWCNPISGHATLYWYQQILGQGPKLLIQFQNNGVVDDSQLPKDRFSAERLKGVDSTLKIQPAKLEDSAVYLCASSLGGQVYEQYFGPGTRLTVT.

J is TRBJ1-5 and V is TRBV4-1, with 7 bases that match TRBD1. Germline V CDR1 and CDR2: MGHRA, YSYEKL. The CDR3 totals 18 residues. The V gene end was trimmed by 4 bases and the J gene end by 0 bases; junction bases not matched to a gene: 12. The CDR3 DNA is TGCGCCAGCAGCCTTTTTCTCGGGACAGAGAGTAGCAATCAGCCCCAGCATTTT. Residues: CASSLFLGTESSNQPQHF.

The CDR3 reads CASSGVGWTKSYEQYF. The CDR3 nucleotides are TGTGCCAGCAGTGGAGTGGGATGGACTAAGTCCTACGAGCAGTACTTC. The J gene is TRBJ2-7, the V gene TRBV19, with TRBD2 as a possible D gene (6 bases). V dropped 9 bases and J dropped 1 base, with 22 bases sitting between them. Germline values: CDR1 LNHDA, CDR2 SQIVND (reference sequence). This CDR3 has 16 amino acids.

This chain joins TRBV6-5 and TRBJ1-5, with D tentatively TRBD1 (6 bases). V lost 6 bases, J lost 3 bases, and 15 bases lay in between. Looked up from germline, CDR1 is MNHEY and CDR2 is SVGAGI. The CDR3 runs to 15 residues. CDR3 sequence (DNA): TGTGCCAGCAGGAGGGTGGGGGGGGCCAATCAGCCCCAGCATTTT. It translates to CASRRVGGANQPQHF.